The entry that follows covers one T cell receptor beta chain sequence. TCRdb processed the RT-PCR reads anew with MiXCR; each CDR3 protein has one entry. The table lists about 680,000 distinct CDR3 sequences, approximately 15% of them singletons. The germline CDR1 and CDR2 sequences are LNHNV and YYDKDF (reference sequence). The V and J ends lost 0 bases and 15 bases respectively, with 15 bases between them. This CDR3 is built from 13 residues. The sequenced sample consisted of memory CD4+ T cells from blood. The rearrangement uses TRBV15 and TRBJ2-1, with D maybe TRBD2 (6 bases). This TCR was recovered from a female donor in good health, serving as a healthy control. CDR3 amino acids: CATSRDRDSLRFF. As DNA, the CDR3 is TGTGCCACCAGCAGAGATCGGGACTCCCTGAGGTTCTTC. The full variable domain, rest sourced from reference TRBV15 and TRBJ2-1, is DAMVIQNPRYQVTQFGKPVTLSCSQTLNHNVMYWYQQKSSQAPKLLFHYYDKDFNNEADTPDNFQSRRPNTSFCFLDIRSPGLGDTAMYLCATSRDRDSLRFFGPGTRLTVL.